This note documents a single T cell receptor beta chain sequence. Its antigen is not known. Random-hexamer reverse transcription was applied to about 0.45 to 1 ug RNA. The immunoSEQ assay covered 54 Vbeta and 13 Jbeta segments for CDR3. TCRdb reprocessed the immunoSEQ multiplex PCR reads with MiXCR, giving one entry per CDR3 protein. There are 150,000 to 200,000 distinct CDR3 sequences in the sample; around 93% occur only once, and around 0.13% lies in the top ten. The data originate from a study of CD8 T cells in Susac syndrome. Study-wide findings and caveats: The authors acknowledged that the study's TCR sequencing and HLA analysis involved relatively few individuals.

The germline CDR1 and CDR2 sequences are KGHSH and LQKENI. Trimming removed 4 bases from V and 4 bases from J; junction bases left unmatched: 2. This CDR3 has 14 amino acids. The clonotype originates from a human donor in good health. The sample was CD4+ T cells from PBMCs. The chain recombines TRBV18 with TRBJ2-3; TRBD1 agrees at 10 bases. The CDR3 bases are TGTGCCAGCTCACAAGGGACAGGGGCAGATACGCAGTATTTT. Translated: CASSQGTGADTQYF.